Listed below are T cell receptor beta chains from one sample, sequenced in a study of blood T cell repertoires in COVID-19. The table came from immunoSEQ multiplex PCR; TCRdb's copy has only in-frame clones and leaves some out. The data contain tens of thousands of clones, about 81% of them singletons. The sequenced sample was peripheral blood. The origin of the receptors is a human donor in a cohort sampled during active COVID-19. Each CDR3 is given with its conserved first and last residue. Each record gives: V gene, J gene, CDR3 protein.

>TRBV28|TRBJ1-2
CASSPGLIQPSNYGYTF
>TRBV5-6|TRBJ2-7
CASSWEGSYEQYF
>TRBV30|TRBJ2-7
CAWRENGFNEQYF
>TRBV6-2/TRBV6-3|TRBJ1-1
CASSWSEGSRDTEAFF
>TRBV6-2/TRBV6-3|TRBJ2-1
CASSYLTTGDYNEQFF
>TRBV19|TRBJ1-5
CASSIQAGGRQPQHF
>TRBV19|TRBJ2-7
CASRSRGRYEQYF
>TRBV18|TRBJ2-5
CASSLPGQQETQYF
>TRBV7-9|TRBJ2-7
CASTHTAGDEQYF
>TRBV6-1|TRBJ2-1
CASSEAHRGHEQFF
>TRBV5-1|TRBJ2-1
CASFSTGGSYNEQFF
>TRBV11-1|TRBJ2-7
CASSPLSGRPSEEQYF
>TRBV30|TRBJ2-2
CAWDKGSGARTGELFF
>TRBV5-1|TRBJ2-7
CASSLSPGTGGLEQYF
>TRBV11-2|TRBJ2-6
CASSANRGSVSGANVLTF
>TRBV21-1|TRBJ1-4
CASSRGRCLGEKLFF
>TRBV30|TRBJ1-1
CAWSVRAGGAGAAFF
>TRBV10-1|TRBJ1-5
CASSKWGIGGEGTDRLPQHF
>TRBV2|TRBJ1-6
CASSGQGARSPLHF
>TRBV5-1|TRBJ1-2
CASSSVAARGDIYGYTF
>TRBV6-5|TRBJ2-1
CASSRGLANNEQFF
>TRBV11-2|TRBJ1-6
CASSLVAGTSNSPLHF
>TRBV5-1|TRBJ1-1
CASSLEGDRFEAFF
>TRBV20-1|TRBJ1-4
CSASRQGFANEKLFF
>TRBV5-4|TRBJ2-1
CASRQSASGPNEQFF
>TRBV5-1|TRBJ2-1
CASRQGTDEQFF
>TRBV4-3|TRBJ1-2
CASSQDDREGDGYTF
>TRBV10-3|TRBJ2-7
CATHPGLAARYEQYF
>TRBV27|TRBJ1-6
CASSSRQEFNSPLHF
>TRBV6-5|TRBJ1-1
CASSAGTGATEAFF
>TRBV5-1|TRBJ1-1
CASSLQGWNTEAFF
>TRBV18|TRBJ2-5
CASSPNERLAWETQYF
>TRBV3-1/TRBV3-2|TRBJ1-6
CASSPDRVNSPLHF
>TRBV4-2|TRBJ1-5
CASSQDRNGPAGGNQPQHF
>TRBV29-1|TRBJ2-2
CSVEDGLGAGELFF
>TRBV28|TRBJ2-7
CASSVLAVDYEQYF
>TRBV30|TRBJ2-3
CAWKEVGLAGIWQYF
>TRBV5-6|TRBJ2-3
CASSSTSEITDTQYF